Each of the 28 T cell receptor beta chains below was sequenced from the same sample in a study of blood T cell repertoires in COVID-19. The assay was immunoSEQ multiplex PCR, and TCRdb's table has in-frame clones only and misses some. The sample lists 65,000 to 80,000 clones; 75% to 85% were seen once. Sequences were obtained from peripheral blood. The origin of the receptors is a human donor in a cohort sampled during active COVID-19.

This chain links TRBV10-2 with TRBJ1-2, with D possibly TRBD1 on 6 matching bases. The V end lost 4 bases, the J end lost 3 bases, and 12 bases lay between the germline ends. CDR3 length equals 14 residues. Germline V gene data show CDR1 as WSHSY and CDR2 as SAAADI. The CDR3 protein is CASSGAGADYGYTF. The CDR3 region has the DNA TGCGCCAGCAGTGGAGCGGGGGCGGACTATGGCTACACCTTC.

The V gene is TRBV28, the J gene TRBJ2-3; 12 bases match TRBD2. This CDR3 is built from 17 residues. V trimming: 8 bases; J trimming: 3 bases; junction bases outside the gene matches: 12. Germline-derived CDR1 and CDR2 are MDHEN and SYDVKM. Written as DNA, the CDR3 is TGTGCCAGCCCACCCCTAGCGGGGGGGGGAAGGACAGATACGCAGTATTTT. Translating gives CASPPLAGGGRTDTQYF.

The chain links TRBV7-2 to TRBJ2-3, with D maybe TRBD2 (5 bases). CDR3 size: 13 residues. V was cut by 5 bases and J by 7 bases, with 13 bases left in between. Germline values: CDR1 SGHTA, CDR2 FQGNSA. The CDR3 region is CASSRLLRNTQYF. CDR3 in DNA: TGTGCCAGCAGCCGACTACTGCGCAATACGCAGTATTTT.

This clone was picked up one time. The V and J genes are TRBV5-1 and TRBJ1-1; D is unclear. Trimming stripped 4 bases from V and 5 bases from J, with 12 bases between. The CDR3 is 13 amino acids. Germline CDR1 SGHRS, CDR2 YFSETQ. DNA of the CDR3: TGCGCCAGCAGCGCGGGGAGCGTAACTGAAGCTTTCTTT. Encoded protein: CASSAGSVTEAFF. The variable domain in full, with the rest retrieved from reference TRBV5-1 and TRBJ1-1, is KAGVTQTPRYLIKTRGQQVTLSCSPISGHRSVSWYQQTPGQGLQFLFEYFSETQRNKGNFPGRFSGRQFSNSRSEMNVSTLELGDSALYLCASSAGSVTEAFFGQGTRLTVV.

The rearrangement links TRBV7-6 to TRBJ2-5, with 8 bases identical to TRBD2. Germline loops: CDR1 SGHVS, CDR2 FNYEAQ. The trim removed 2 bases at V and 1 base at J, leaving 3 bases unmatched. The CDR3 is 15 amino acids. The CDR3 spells CASSLLAGIQETQYF. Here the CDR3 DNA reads TGTGCCAGCAGCTTATTAGCGGGGATCCAAGAGACCCAGTACTTC.

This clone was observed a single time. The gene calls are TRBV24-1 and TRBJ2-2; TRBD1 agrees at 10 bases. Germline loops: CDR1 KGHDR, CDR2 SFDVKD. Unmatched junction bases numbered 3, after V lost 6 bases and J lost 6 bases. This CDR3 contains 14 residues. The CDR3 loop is CATSRGQGSGELFF. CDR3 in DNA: TGTGCCACCAGTAGGGGACAGGGGTCCGGGGAGCTGTTTTTT.

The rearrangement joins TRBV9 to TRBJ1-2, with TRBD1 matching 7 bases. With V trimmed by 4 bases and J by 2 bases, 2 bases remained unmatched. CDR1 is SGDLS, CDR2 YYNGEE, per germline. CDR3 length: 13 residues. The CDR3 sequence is CASSPTGNYGYTF. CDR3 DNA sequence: TGTGCCAGCAGCCCGACAGGGAACTATGGCTACACCTTC.

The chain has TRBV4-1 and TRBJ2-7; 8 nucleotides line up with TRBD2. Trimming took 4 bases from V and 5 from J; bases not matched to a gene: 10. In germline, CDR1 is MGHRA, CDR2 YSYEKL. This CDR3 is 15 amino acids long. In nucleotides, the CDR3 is TGCGCCAGCAGCCCCTTCCGGGGGGGCCCCCACGAGCAGTACTTC. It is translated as CASSPFRGGPHEQYF.

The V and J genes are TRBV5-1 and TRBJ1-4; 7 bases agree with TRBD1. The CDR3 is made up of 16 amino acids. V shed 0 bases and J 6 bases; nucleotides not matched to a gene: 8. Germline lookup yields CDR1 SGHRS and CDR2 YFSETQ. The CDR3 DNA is TGCGCCAGCAGCTTGGCCGGGGCAGGGGGAGATGAAAAACTGTTTTTT. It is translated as CASSLAGAGGDEKLFF.

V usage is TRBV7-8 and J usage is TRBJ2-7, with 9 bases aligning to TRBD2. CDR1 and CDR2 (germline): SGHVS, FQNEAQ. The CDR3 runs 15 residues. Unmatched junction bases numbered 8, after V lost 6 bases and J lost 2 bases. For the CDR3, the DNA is TGTGCCAGCAGACTCGGGCTAGCGGGGACCTACGAGCAGTACTTC. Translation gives CASRLGLAGTYEQYF.

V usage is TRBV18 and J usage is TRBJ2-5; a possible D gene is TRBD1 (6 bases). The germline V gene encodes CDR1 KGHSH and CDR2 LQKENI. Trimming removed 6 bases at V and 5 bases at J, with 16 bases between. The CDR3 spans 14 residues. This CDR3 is CASSLWGQGETQYF. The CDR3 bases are TGTGCCAGCTCCCTCTGGGGGCAGGGGGAGACCCAGTACTTC.

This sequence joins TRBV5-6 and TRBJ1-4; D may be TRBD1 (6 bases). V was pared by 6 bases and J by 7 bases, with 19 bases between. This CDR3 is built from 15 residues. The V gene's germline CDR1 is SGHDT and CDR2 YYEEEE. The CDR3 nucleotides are TGTGCCAGCAACCTCAGGGGCGCCGCAGCTGAAAAACTGTTTTTT. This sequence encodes CASNLRGAAAEKLFF.

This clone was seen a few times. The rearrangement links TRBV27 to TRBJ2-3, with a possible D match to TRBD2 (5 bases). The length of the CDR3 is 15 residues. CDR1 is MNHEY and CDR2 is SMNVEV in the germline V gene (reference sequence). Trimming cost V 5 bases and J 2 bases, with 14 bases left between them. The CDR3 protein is CASSERGWDTDTQYF. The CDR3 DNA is TGTGCCAGCAGTGAACGGGGTTGGGACACAGATACGCAGTATTTT.

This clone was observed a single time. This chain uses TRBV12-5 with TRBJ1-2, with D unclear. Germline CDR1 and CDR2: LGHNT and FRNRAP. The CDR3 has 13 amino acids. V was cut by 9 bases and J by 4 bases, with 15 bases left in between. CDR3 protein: CASALTGFYGYTF. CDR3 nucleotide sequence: TGTGCTAGCGCACTTACGGGGTTCTATGGCTACACCTTC.

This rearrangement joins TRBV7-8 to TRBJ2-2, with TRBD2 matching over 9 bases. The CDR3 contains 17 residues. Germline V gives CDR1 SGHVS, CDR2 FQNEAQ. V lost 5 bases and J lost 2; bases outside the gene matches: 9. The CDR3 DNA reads TGTGCCAGCAGCCCCTTGAAAGCGGGGGGTAACACCGGGGAGCTGTTTTTT. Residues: CASSPLKAGGNTGELFF.

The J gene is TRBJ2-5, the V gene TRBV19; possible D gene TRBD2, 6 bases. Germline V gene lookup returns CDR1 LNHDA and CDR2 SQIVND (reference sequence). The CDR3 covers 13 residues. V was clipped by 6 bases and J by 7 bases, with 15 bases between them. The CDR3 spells CASSREIRGTQYF. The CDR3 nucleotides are TGTGCCAGTAGCCGGGAGATACGTGGGACCCAGTACTTC.

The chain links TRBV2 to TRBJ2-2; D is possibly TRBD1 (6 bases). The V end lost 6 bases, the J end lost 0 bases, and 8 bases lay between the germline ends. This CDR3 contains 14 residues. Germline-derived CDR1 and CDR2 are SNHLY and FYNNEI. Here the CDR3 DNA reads TGTGCCAGCAGGAGGGACACGAACACCGGGGAGCTGTTTTTT. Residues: CASRRDTNTGELFF.

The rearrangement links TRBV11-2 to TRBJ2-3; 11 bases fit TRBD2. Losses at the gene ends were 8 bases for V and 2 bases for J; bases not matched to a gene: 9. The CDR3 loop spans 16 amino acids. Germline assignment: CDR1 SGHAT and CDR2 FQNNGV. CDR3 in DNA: TGTGCCAGCCGGACCCTAGCGGGGGGATACACAGATACGCAGTATTTT. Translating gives CASRTLAGGYTDTQYF.

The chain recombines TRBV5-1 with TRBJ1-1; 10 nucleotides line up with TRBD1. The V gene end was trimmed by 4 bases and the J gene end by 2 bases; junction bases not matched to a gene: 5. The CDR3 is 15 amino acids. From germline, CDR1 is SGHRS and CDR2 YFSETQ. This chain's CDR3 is CASSPGQGTNTEAFF. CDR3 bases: TGCGCCAGCAGCCCGGGACAGGGGACTAACACTGAAGCTTTCTTT.

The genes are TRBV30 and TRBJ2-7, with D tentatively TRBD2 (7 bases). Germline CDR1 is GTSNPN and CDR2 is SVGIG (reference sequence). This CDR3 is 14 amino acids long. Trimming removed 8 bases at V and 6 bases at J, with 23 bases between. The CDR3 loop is CAGGGQGSFGEQYF. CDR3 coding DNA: TGTGCCGGGGGGGGACAAGGGTCTTTCGGCGAGCAGTACTTC.

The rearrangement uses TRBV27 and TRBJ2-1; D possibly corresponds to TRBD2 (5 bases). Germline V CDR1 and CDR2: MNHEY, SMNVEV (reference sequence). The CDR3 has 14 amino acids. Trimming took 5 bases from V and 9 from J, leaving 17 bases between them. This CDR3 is CASSALQRGLEQFF. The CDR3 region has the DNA TGTGCCAGCAGTGCACTTCAACGAGGGCTTGAGCAGTTCTTC.

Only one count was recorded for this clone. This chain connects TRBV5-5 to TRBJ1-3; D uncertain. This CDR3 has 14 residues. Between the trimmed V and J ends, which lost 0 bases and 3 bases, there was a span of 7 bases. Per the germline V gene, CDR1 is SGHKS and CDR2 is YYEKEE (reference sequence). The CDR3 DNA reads TGTGCCAGCAGCTTGGGCCTAGGTGGAAACACCATATATTTT. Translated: CASSLGLGGNTIYF.

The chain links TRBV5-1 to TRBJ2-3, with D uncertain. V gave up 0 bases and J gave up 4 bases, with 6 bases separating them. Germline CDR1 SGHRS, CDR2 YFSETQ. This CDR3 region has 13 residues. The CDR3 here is CASSLAVADTQYF. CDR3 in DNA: TGCGCCAGCAGCTTGGCGGTAGCAGATACGCAGTATTTT.

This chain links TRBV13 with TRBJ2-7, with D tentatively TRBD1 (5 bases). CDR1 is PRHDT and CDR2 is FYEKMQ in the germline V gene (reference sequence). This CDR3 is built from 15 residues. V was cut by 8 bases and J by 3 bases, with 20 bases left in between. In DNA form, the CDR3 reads TGTGCCAGCTCCCTTACGATGGGCAGGGACTACGAGCAGTACTTC. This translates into CASSLTMGRDYEQYF.

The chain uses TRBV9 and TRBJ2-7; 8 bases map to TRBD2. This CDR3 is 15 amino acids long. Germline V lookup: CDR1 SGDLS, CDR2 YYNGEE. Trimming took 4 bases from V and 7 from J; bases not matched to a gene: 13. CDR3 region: CASSTGLGQGREQYF. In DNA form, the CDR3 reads TGTGCCAGCAGCACGGGACTAGGCCAGGGGAGAGAGCAGTACTTC. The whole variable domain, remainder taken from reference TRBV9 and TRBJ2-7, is DSGVTQTPKHLITATGQRVTLRCSPRSGDLSVYWYQQSLDQGLQFLIQYYNGEERAKGNILERFSAQQFPDLHSELNLSSLELGDSALYFCASSTGLGQGREQYFGPGTRLTVT.

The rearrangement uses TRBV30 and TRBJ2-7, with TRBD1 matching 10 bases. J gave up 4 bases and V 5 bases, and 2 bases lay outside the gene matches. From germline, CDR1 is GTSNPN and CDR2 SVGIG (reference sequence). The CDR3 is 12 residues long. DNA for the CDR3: TGTGCCTGGGACAGGGGGCGGTACGAGCAGTACTTC. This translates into CAWDRGRYEQYF.

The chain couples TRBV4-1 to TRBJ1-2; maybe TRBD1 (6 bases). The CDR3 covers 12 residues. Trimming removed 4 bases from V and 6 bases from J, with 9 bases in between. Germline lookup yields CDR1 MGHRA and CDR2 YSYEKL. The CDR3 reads CASSLRGNGYTF. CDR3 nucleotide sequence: TGCGCCAGCAGCCTCAGGGGAAATGGCTACACCTTC.

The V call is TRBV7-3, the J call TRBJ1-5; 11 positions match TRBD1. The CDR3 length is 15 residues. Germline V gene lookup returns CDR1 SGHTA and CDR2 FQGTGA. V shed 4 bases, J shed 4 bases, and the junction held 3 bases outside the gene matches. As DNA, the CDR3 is TGTGCCAGCAGCTGCGGACAGGGGGCGAATCAGCCCCAGCATTTT. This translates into CASSCGQGANQPQHF.